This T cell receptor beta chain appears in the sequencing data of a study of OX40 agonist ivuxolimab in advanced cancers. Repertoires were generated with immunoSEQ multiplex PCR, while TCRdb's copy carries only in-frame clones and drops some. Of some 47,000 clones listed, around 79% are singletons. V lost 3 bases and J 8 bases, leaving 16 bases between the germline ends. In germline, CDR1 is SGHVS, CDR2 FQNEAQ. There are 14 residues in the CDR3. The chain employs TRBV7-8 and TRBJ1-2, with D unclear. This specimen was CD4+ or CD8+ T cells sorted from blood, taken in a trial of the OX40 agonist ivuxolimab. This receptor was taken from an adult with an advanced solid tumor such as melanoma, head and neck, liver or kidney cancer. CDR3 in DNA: TGTGCCAGCAGCTTGCTGGGGTCCAGCCGAGGCTACACCTTC. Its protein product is CASSLLGSSRGYTF.